One and the same sample provided the 20 T cell receptor beta chains below, sequenced in a study of T-cell reconstitution after alpha-beta-depleted transplantation in children (dated by TCRdb to the mid-2010s). Library method: PCR. TCRdb records Illumina HiSeq 2500 as the sequencer. TCR libraries were prepared with molecular barcoding, using unique molecular identifiers to normalize TCRbeta repertoire quantification. TCRdb redid the processing of the public reads, applying fastp at Q25 and MiXCR, and retained in-frame beta chains. Here each entry gathers all rows of one CDR3 protein and keeps the most common genes and DNA. The sample records 250,000 to 300,000 distinct CDR3 sequences, around 10% of which are singletons. The top ten clonotypes cover around 7.6% of the sample. The sample's treatment or condition, from its label and the paper: allogeneic hematopoietic cell transplantation with graft depleted of TCRalphabeta T cells and CD19 B cells.

The sequencing here drew on PBMCs, taken before TCRalphabeta/CD19-depleted stem cell transplant. The receptors were sampled from a boy less than two years old with acute myeloid leukemia, due to receive a stem cell transplant.

This clonotype was found many times. The CDR3 DNA follows: TGTGCCAGCAGGACCCTGGGGCAGGGAGGAAACACCATATATTTT. This gives the protein CASRTLGQGGNTIYF. The V and J genes are TRBV21-1 and TRBJ1-3; the table's D call of TRBD1 was not tested on the DNA. TRBV21-1 is classified as a pseudogene. CDR3 length: 15 residues.

This clonotype was found many times. The chain recombines TRBV12-3 or TRBV12-4 with TRBJ1-5; D might be TRBD1 (5 bases). Trimming left V 6 bases short and J 3 bases short, with 15 bases between. The CDR3 runs to 15 residues. The DNA for the CDR3 is TGTGCCAGCAGAGGATCCGGGACCGACAATCAGCCCCAGCATTTT. Protein: CASRGSGTDNQPQHF.

The chain recombines TRBV20-1 with TRBJ2-3, with TRBD1 identical over 8 bases. This CDR3 spans 11 amino acids. The germline V gene encodes CDR1 DFQATT and CDR2 SNEGSKA (reference sequence). The V gene end was trimmed by 6 bases and the J gene end by 4 bases; junction bases not matched to a gene: 0. In DNA form, the CDR3 reads TGCAGTGCGGACAGGGCAGATACGCAGTATTTT. Its translation: CSADRADTQYF.

The table lists this clonotype with many counts. This rearrangement joins TRBV6-5 to TRBJ2-1, with a possible D match to TRBD1 (6 bases). The CDR3 loop spans 13 amino acids. The ends were cut back, 4 bases at V and 9 bases at J, with 13 bases in the middle. Germline CDR1 is MNHEY and CDR2 is SVGAGI. The chain's CDR3 is CASSFSSGVEQFF. The CDR3 DNA sequence: TGTGCCAGCAGTTTCTCTTCAGGGGTTGAGCAGTTCTTC.

This rearrangement joins TRBV9 to TRBJ2-6; TRBD1 aligns across 7 bases. Germline V gene sequence: CDR1 SGDLS, CDR2 YYNGEE. V trimming: 3 bases; J trimming: 0 bases; junction bases outside the gene matches: 6. The CDR3 loop spans 17 amino acids. The CDR3 DNA is TGTGCCAGCAGCGACGGACAGGCGCTCTCTGGGGCCAACGTCCTGACTTTC. Translated, it gives CASSDGQALSGANVLTF.

This clonotype was detected once. This rearrangement joins TRBV19 to TRBJ1-1; D perhaps matches TRBD1 (6 bases). In germline, CDR1 is LNHDA, CDR2 SQIVND (reference sequence). The V gene lost 4 bases and the J gene lost 0 bases, with 12 bases spanning the gap. This CDR3 has 15 residues. The chain's CDR3 is CASSTFRGMNTEAFF. The CDR3 nucleotides are TGTGCCAGTAGTACCTTCAGGGGAATGAACACTGAAGCTTTCTTT.

At least ten counts were recorded for this clonotype. This chain links TRBV4-1 with TRBJ1-5; D is possibly TRBD1 (6 bases). V was cut by 0 bases and J by 7 bases, with 16 bases left in between. The CDR3 spans 16 residues. Per the germline V gene, CDR1 is MGHRA and CDR2 is YSYEKL. The CDR3, as DNA: TGCGCCAGCAGCCAAGAGTGGGGGCGTTACTACCAGCCCCAGCATTTT. Protein product: CASSQEWGRYYQPQHF.

This clonotype was recorded many times. V is TRBV25-1 and J is TRBJ1-6, with 10 bases fitting TRBD1. The CDR3 consists of 14 residues. Germline loops: CDR1 MGHDK, CDR2 SYGVNS. Germline trimming cut 8 bases from V and 7 bases from J; bases unmatched to any gene: 5. Written as DNA, the CDR3 is TGTGCCAGCGTAAGGACAGGGGGGAATTCACCCCTCCACTTT. It specifies CASVRTGGNSPLHF.

The chain links TRBV12-3 or TRBV12-4 to TRBJ2-5; D gene uncertain. Trimming pared 5 bases from V and 5 bases from J, leaving 18 bases between. The CDR3 is 15 amino acids. The CDR3 region is CASSARLSVDETQYF. The CDR3 nucleotides read TGTGCCAGCAGTGCGCGCCTGAGCGTCGATGAGACCCAGTACTTC.

This clonotype was recorded many times. This chain uses TRBV9 with TRBJ2-1; 7 nucleotides line up with TRBD2. The CDR3 contains 16 residues. Germline trimming cut 3 bases from V and 4 bases from J; bases unmatched to any gene: 10. In germline, CDR1 is SGDLS, CDR2 YYNGEE. CDR3 region: CASSGHLRGGYNEQFF. CDR3 in DNA: TGTGCCAGCAGCGGCCATCTACGCGGGGGTTACAATGAGCAGTTCTTC.

The rearrangement uses TRBV6-4 and TRBJ2-3; 7 bases are shared with TRBD2. The CDR3 consists of 15 residues. Unmatched junction bases numbered 6, after V lost 4 bases and J lost 2 bases. Germline-derived CDR1 and CDR2 are MRHNA and SNTAGT. CDR3 DNA sequence: TGTGCCAGCAGTGCGAACGGGAGGAACACAGATACGCAGTATTTT. It codes for CASSANGRNTDTQYF.

With regard to this clonotype: One base away lies a much larger clone, so this may be a sequencing read error. The DNA of the CDR3 is TGTGCCAGCTCACCACTTGAAGGGAAGGGCTCCTACGAGCAGCACTTC. Its protein is CASSPLEGKGSYEQHF. The V and J genes are TRBV18 and TRBJ2-7, with D uncertain. Germline V CDR1 and CDR2: KGHSH, LQKENI. CDR3 length: 16 amino acids. Together with reference TRBV18 and TRBJ2-7, the CDR3 gives the full variable domain: NAGVMQNPRHLVRRRGQEARLRCSPMKGHSHVYWYRQLPEEGLKFMVYLQKENIIDESGMPKERFSAEFPKEGPSILRIQQVVRGDSAAYFCASSPLEGKGSYEQHFGPGTRLTVT.

In its sample, this clonotype was seen many times. This sequence joins TRBV5-5 and TRBJ1-2, with D unresolved. This CDR3 has 15 residues. Trimming left V 0 bases short and J 4 bases short, with 13 bases between. Germline V gives CDR1 SGHKS, CDR2 YYEKEE (reference sequence). The CDR3: CASSLVTAAGYGYTF. CDR3 in DNA: TGTGCCAGCAGCTTGGTAACCGCGGCGGGCTATGGCTACACCTTC.

The V and J genes are TRBV5-1 and TRBJ2-2; tentatively, D is TRBD2 (6 bases). Germline V gene data show CDR1 as SGHRS and CDR2 as YFSETQ. V dropped 4 bases and J dropped 2 bases, with 12 bases sitting between them. The CDR3 is 15 residues long. In nucleotides, the CDR3 is TGCGCCAGCAGCGTACCGGGACTTAACACCGGGGAGCTGTTTTTT. It translates to CASSVPGLNTGELFF.

This clonotype has at least ten counts. This chain connects TRBV28 to TRBJ1-2; D may be TRBD1 (5 bases). Germline lookup yields CDR1 MDHEN and CDR2 SYDVKM. V was pared by 3 bases and J by 4 bases, with 12 bases between. CDR3 length: 14 residues. Here the CDR3 reads CASSLRQRSYGYTF. The CDR3 region has the DNA TGTGCCAGCAGTTTGAGACAGAGGTCCTATGGCTACACCTTC.

This clonotype was counted many times. The rearrangement uses TRBV2 and TRBJ2-7, with 7 bases fitting TRBD1. V trimming: 6 bases; J trimming: 2 bases; junction bases outside the gene matches: 13. The CDR3 length is 16 residues. The germline V gene encodes CDR1 SNHLY and CDR2 FYNNEI. CDR3 region: CASSGLGTDQTYEQYF. For the CDR3, the DNA is TGTGCCAGCAGCGGACTCGGGACAGATCAAACCTACGAGCAGTACTTC.

At least ten counts were recorded for this clonotype. V is TRBV20-1 and J is TRBJ2-2; the match to TRBD2 covers 10 bases. J lost 1 base, V lost 5 bases, and 7 bases had no gene match. This CDR3 region has 16 residues. CDR1 and CDR2 from the germline V gene are DFQATT and SNEGSKA (reference sequence). CDR3 sequence: CSARNSGRWNTGELFF. The CDR3 DNA reads as TGCAGTGCTCGTAATAGCGGGAGGTGGAACACCGGGGAGCTGTTTTTT.

J is TRBJ2-1 and V is TRBV5-1; 13 bases line up with TRBD2. Germline-derived CDR1 and CDR2 are SGHRS and YFSETQ. V lost 0 bases to trimming and J lost 4 bases; unmatched junction nucleotides: 4. The CDR3 consists of 17 residues. CDR3 protein: CASSLGLAGGSYNEQFF. The DNA for the CDR3 is TGCGCCAGCAGCTTGGGACTAGCGGGAGGTTCTTACAATGAGCAGTTCTTC. Variable domain in full (rest from reference TRBV5-1 and TRBJ2-1): KAGVTQTPRYLIKTRGQQVTLSCSPISGHRSVSWYQQTPGQGLQFLFEYFSETQRNKGNFPGRFSGRQFSNSRSEMNVSTLELGDSALYLCASSLGLAGGSYNEQFFGPGTRLTVL.

The J gene is TRBJ2-2, the V gene TRBV29-1; D is undetermined. The V end was cut by 3 bases, the J end by 6 bases, with 11 bases between. From germline, CDR1 is SQVTM and CDR2 ANQGSEA. CDR3 length: 13 amino acids. CDR3 nucleotide sequence: TGCAGCGTTGATACTCAGACCCCCGGGGAGCTGTTTTTT. It specifies CSVDTQTPGELFF.

This clonotype occurred many times. An end of the junction differs from the germline gene, which may be a read error. This chain links TRBV7-7 with TRBJ2-5; the match to TRBD1 covers 7 bases. The CDR3 has 14 residues. The germline gives CDR1 SSHAT, CDR2 FNYEAQ (reference sequence). In DNA, the CDR3 is TGTGCTAGCAGCTTCAAGGGGGCTGAAGGGACCCAGTACTTC. It specifies CASSFKGAEGTQYF.